This T cell receptor (beta chain) was recorded in a study of blood T cells in healthy people across ages. Germline V gene data show CDR1 as MNHEY and CDR2 as SVGEGT. CDR3 length: 17 amino acids. V was clipped by 6 bases and J by 5 bases; unmatched bases: 10. This clonotype was counted many times. Combining a sample-barcoded 5' primer with a J-beta primer mix, a second PCR ran for roughly 7 to 11 cycles. TCRdb independently ran MiXCR on the 5' RACE reads; one entry per CDR3 protein. The sample contains about 320,000 distinct CDR3 sequences, 25% to 30% of which appear only once. The chain couples TRBV6-2 or TRBV6-3 to TRBJ2-1; TRBD2 matches at 13 bases. This clonotype was sampled from a woman in her seventies in good health. Specimen: blood. CDR3 bases: TGTGCCAGCAGAAACTCGCCCGGGACTAGCGGGAACAATGAGCAGTTCTTC. It is translated as CASRNSPGTSGNNEQFF.